This TCR beta chain was identified in a study of T cells in Graves' hyperthyroidism and ophthalmopathy. There are 15 residues in the CDR3. Germline CDR1 is SEHNR and CDR2 is FQNEAQ (reference sequence). Researchers took RNA transcripts and amplified the TCR beta CDR3 regions from them. In the first-round RT-PCR of the TCR CDR3, the HTBI primer set was used. TCRdb fed the multiplex PCR reads into MiXCR, producing one record per CDR3 protein. The data show a few hundred thousand distinct CDR3 sequences, around 15% seen once. This clonotype was detected a few times. One end of the junction fails to match germline, which may point to a read error.

The sample comprised blood. This sequence joins TRBV7-9 and TRBJ2-7; no firm D call. The clonotype was recovered from a woman aged 55-70 years with Graves' ophthalmopathy. CDR3 in DNA: TGTGCCTGCAGCTTAGATCGAGGCCAAATCTACGAGCAGTACTTC. The encoded protein is CACSLDRGQIYEQYF. Filled out from reference TRBV7-9 and TRBJ2-7, the complete variable domain reads DTGVSQNPRHKITKRGQNVTFRCDPISEHNRLYWYRQTLGQGPEFLTYFQNEAQLEKSRLLSDRFSAERPKGSFSTLEIQRTEQGDSAMYLCACSLDRGQIYEQYFGPGTRLTVT.